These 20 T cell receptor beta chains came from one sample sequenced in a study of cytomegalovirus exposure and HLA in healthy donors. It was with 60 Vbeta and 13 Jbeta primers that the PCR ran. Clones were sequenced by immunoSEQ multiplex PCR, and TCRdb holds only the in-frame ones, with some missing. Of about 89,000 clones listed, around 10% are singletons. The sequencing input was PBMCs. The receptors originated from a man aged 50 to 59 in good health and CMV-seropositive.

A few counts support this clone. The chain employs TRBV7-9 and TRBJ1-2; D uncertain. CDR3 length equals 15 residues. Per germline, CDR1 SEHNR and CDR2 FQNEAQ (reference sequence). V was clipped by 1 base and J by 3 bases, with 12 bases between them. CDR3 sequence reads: CASSLVVAPDYGYTF. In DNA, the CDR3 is TGTGCCAGCAGCTTAGTTGTGGCACCCGACTATGGCTACACCTTC.

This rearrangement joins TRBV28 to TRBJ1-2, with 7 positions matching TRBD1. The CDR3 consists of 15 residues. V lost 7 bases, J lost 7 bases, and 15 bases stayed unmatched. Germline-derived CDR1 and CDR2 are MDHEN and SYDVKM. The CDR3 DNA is TGTGCCAGCAACCTTGAGGGACAGAGAGGCGTTGGCTACACCTTC. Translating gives CASNLEGQRGVGYTF.

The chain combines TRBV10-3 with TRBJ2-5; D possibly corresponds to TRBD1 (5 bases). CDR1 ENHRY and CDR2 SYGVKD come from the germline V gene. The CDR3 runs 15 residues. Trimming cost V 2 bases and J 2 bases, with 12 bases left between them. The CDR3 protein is CAISEPQQGQETQYF. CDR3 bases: TGTGCCATCAGTGAGCCCCAGCAGGGACAAGAGACCCAGTACTTC.

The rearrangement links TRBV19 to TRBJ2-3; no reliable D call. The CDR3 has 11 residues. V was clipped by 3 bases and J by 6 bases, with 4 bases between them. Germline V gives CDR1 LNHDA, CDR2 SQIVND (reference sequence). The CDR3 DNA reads TGTGCCAGTAGTATCGAGGATACGCAGTATTTT. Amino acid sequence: CASSIEDTQYF.

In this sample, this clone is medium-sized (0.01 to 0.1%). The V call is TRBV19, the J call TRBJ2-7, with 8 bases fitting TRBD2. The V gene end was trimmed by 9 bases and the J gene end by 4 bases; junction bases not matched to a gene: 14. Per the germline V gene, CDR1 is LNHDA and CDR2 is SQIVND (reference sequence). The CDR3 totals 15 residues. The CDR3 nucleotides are TGTGCCAGCCATCCGGGTGAGAGCGGGAGTTACGAGCAGTACTTC. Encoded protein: CASHPGESGSYEQYF.

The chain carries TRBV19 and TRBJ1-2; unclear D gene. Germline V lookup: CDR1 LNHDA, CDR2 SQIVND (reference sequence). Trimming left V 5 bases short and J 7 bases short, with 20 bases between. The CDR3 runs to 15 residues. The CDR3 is CASSPMRGAPSGYTF. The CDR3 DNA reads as TGTGCCAGTAGTCCGATGCGGGGAGCCCCGTCTGGCTACACCTTC.

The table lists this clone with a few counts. The CDR3 nucleotides are TGTGCCAGCAGCTTAGCACCTTGGCGGGGTCAAGAGACCCAGTACTTC. Its protein product is CASSLAPWRGQETQYF. The V gene is TRBV7-2, the J gene TRBJ2-5; D is possibly TRBD2 (6 bases). V was clipped by 0 bases and J by 2 bases, with 13 bases between them. CDR1 and CDR2 (germline): SGHTA, FQGNSA. The CDR3 is 16 amino acids.

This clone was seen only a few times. This CDR3 is CASSQSYYNEQFF. CDR3 coding DNA: TGTGCCAGCAGCCAATCTTACTACAATGAGCAGTTCTTC. V is TRBV14 and J is TRBJ2-1; D not resolved. The germline V gene encodes CDR1 SGHDN and CDR2 FVKESK. The V gene lost 2 bases and the J gene lost 3 bases, with 5 bases spanning the gap. The CDR3 consists of 13 residues.

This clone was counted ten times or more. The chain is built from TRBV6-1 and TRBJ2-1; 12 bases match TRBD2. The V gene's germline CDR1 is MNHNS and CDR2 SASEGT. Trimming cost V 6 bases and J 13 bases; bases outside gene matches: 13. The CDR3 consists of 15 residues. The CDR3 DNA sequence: TGTGCCAGCAGCCGACTAGCGGGAGAGCGATTTGGACAGTTCTTC. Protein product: CASSRLAGERFGQFF.

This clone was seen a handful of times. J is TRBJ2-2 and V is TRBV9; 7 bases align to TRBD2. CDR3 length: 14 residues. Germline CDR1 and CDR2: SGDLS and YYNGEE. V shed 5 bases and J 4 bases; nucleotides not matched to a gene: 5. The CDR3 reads CASSGRGGTGELFF. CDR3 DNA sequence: TGTGCCAGCAGTGGGAGGGGAGGCACCGGGGAGCTGTTTTTT.

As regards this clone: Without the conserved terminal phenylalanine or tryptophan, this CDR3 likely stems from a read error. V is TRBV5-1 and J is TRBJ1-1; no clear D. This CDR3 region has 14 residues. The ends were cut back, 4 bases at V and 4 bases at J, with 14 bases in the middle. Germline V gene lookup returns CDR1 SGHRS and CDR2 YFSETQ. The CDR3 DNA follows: TGCGCCAGCAGCCTGGGCGGGGTCGGCACTGAAGCTTTCGTT. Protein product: CASSLGGVGTEAFV.

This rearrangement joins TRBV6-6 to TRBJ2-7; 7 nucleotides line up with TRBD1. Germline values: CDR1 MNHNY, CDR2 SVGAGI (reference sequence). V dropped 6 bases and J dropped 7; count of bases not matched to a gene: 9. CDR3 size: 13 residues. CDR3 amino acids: CASRTGMWGEQYF. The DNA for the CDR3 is TGTGCCAGCAGGACAGGGATGTGGGGAGAGCAGTACTTC.

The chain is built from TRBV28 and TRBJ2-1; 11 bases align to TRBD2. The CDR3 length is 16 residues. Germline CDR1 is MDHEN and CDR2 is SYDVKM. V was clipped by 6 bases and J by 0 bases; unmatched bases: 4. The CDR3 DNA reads TGTGCCAGCAGGGCTAGCGGGGGGAGCTCCTACAATGAGCAGTTCTTC. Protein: CASRASGGSSYNEQFF.

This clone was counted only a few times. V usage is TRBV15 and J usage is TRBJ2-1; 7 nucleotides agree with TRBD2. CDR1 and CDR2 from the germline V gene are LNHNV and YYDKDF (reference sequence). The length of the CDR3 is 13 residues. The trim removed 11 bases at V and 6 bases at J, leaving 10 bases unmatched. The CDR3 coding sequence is TGTGCCCTCGGCGGGAGTAGATCCAATGAGCAGTTCTTC. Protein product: CALGGSRSNEQFF.

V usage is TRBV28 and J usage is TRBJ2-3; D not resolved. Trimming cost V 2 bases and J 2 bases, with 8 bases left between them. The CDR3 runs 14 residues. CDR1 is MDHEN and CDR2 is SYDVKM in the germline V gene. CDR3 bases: TGTGCCAGCAGTTTAGCGAAAAACACAGATACGCAGTATTTT. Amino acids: CASSLAKNTDTQYF.

The CDR3 DNA sequence: TGCGCCAGCAGCTTTAAGGGACACCATCCCCAGTACTTC. Amino acids: CASSFKGHHPQYF. V gene TRBV5-1 combines with J gene TRBJ2-5; possible D gene TRBD1, 6 bases. Per germline, CDR1 SGHRS and CDR2 YFSETQ. V lost 2 bases to trimming and J lost 9 bases, with 14 bases between them. The CDR3 has 13 amino acids. The whole variable domain, remainder taken from reference TRBV5-1 and TRBJ2-5, is KAGVTQTPRYLIKTRGQQVTLSCSPISGHRSVSWYQQTPGQGLQFLFEYFSETQRNKGNFPGRFSGRQFSNSRSEMNVSTLELGDSALYLCASSFKGHHPQYFGPGTRLLVL.

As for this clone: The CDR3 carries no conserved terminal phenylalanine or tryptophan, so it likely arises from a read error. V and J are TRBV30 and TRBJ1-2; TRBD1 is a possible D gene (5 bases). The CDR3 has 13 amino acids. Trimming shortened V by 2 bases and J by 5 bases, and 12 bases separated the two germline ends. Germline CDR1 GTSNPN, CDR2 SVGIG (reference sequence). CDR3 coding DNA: TGTGCCTGGAGTCCCGCAGGGAAATATGGCTACACCTTA. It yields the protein CAWSPAGKYGYTL.

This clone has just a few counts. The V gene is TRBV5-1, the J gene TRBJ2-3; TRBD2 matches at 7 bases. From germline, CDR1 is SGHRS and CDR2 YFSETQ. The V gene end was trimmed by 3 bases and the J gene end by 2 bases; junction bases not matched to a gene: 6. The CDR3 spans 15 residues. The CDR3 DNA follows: TGCGCCAGCAGCTCGCGGGGAGGGTTCACAGATACGCAGTATTTT. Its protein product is CASSSRGGFTDTQYF.

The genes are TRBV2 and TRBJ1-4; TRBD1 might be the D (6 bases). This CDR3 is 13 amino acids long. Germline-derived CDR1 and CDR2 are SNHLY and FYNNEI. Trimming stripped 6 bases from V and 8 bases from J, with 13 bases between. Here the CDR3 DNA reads TGTGCCAGCAGCGGTCGGGGACAAGAAAAACTGTTTTTT. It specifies CASSGRGQEKLFF.

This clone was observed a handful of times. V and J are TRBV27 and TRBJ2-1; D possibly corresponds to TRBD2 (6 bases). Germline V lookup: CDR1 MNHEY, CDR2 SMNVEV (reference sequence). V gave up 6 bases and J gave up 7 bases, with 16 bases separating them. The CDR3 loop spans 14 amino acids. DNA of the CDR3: TGTGCCAGCAGCCGCGTTGGGGGGAGAAATGAGCAGTTCTTC. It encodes CASSRVGGRNEQFF.